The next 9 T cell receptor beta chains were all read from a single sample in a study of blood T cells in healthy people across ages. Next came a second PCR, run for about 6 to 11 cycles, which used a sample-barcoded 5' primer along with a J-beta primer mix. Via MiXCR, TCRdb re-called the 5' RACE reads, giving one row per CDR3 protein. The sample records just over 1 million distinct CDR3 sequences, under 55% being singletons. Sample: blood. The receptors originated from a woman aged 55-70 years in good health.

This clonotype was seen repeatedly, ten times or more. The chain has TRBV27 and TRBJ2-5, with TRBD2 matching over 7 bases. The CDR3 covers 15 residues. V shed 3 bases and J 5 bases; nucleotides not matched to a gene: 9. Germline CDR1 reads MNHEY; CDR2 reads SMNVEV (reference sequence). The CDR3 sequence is CASSFSGLVQETQYF. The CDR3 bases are TGTGCCAGCAGTTTCTCCGGACTAGTCCAGGAGACCCAGTACTTC.

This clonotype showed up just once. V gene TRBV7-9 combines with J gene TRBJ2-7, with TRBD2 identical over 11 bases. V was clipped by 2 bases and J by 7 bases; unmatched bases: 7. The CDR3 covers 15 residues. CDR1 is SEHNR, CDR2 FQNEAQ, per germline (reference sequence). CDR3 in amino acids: CASSLKLAGDNEQYF. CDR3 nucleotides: TGTGCCAGCAGCTTAAAACTAGCGGGAGATAATGAGCAGTACTTC.

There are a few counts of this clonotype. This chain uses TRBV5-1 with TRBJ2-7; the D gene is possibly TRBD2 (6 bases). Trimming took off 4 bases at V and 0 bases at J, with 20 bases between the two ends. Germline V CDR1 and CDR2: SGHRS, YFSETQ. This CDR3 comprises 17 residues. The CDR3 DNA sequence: TGCGCCAGCAGCCCCAACCGAGCCGGGACTCACTCCTACGAGCAGTACTTC. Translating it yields CASSPNRAGTHSYEQYF.

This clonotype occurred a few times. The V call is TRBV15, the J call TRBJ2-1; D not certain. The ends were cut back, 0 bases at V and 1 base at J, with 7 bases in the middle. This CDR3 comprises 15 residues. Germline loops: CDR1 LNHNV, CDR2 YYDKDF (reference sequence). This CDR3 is CATSRDERSYNEQFF. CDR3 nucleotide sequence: TGTGCCACCAGCAGAGATGAGCGTTCCTACAATGAGCAGTTCTTC.

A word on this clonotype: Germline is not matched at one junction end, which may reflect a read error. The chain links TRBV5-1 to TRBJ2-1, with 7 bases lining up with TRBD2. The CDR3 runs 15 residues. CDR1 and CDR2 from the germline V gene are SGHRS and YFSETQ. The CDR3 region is CTSMVREGPGNEQFF. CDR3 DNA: TGCACCAGCATGGTAAGGGAGGGCCCGGGGAATGAGCAGTTCTTC. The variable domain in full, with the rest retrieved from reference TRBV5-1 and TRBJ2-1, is KAGVTQTPRYLIKTRGQQVTLSCSPISGHRSVSWYQQTPGQGLQFLFEYFSETQRNKGNFPGRFSGRQFSNSRSEMNVSTLELGDSALYLCTSMVREGPGNEQFFGPGTRLTVL.

The CDR3 is CASSLAQLEDTDTQYF. CDR3 DNA sequence: TGTGCCAGCAGCTTAGCGCAATTGGAAGACACAGATACGCAGTATTTT. The chain recombines TRBV7-9 with TRBJ2-3; D gene ambiguous. Trimming removed 0 bases at V and 2 bases at J, with 12 bases between. CDR3 length: 16 residues. CDR1 SEHNR and CDR2 FQNEAQ come from the germline V gene (reference sequence). Supplemented by reference TRBV7-9 and TRBJ2-3, the full variable domain reads DTGVSQNPRHKITKRGQNVTFRCDPISEHNRLYWYRQTLGQGPEFLTYFQNEAQLEKSRLLSDRFSAERPKGSFSTLEIQRTEQGDSAMYLCASSLAQLEDTDTQYFGPGTRLTVL.

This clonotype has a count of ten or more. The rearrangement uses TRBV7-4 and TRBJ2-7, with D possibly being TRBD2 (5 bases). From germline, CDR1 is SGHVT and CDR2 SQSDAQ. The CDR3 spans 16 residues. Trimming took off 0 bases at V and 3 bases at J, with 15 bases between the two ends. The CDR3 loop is CASSLAPGYTNYEQYF. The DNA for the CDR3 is TGTGCCAGCAGCTTAGCTCCGGGGTACACCAACTACGAGCAGTACTTC.

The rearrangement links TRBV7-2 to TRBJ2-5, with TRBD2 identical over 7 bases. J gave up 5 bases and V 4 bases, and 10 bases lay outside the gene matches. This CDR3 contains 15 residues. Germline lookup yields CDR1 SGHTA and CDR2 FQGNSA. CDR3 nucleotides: TGTGCCAGCAGCTCTTACGGGGAGGGCCGCGAGACCCAGTACTTC. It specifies CASSSYGEGRETQYF.

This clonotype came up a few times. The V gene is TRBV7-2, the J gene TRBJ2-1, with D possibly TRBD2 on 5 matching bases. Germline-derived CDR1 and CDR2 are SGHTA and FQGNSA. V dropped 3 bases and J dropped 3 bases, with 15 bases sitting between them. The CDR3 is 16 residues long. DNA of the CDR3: TGTGCCAGCAGCTTCCAACCCGGCGGGTACTACAATGAGCAGTTCTTC. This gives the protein CASSFQPGGYYNEQFF.